This T cell receptor beta chain was identified during a study of graft-versus-host responses after intestinal transplantation. Trimming pared 1 base from V and 3 bases from J, leaving 7 bases between. Per germline, CDR1 LGHNT and CDR2 FRNRAP. The CDR3 runs 14 residues. Study results and caveats: There was an association between peak levels of circulating GvH clones and early post-transplant HvG declines. Recipient marrow harbored GvH clones, some of which surfaced first in ileum or blood. Allografts from individuals with graft-donor T cell macrochimerism displayed high graft-versus-host to host-versus-graft clonal ratios.

As concerns this clone: Its specificity is not known.

The method was immunoSEQ multiplex PCR; TCRdb's version includes in-frame clones alone and lacks a portion of them. The sample lists roughly 38,000 clones; around 94% were seen once. This rearrangement joins TRBV12-5 to TRBJ1-5; D gene ambiguous. The material was PBMCs, obtained 16 days after intestinal transplant. This clonotype was obtained from a human patient who received an intestinal transplant, so some T cells may come from the graft donor. CDR3: CASGLGAFNQPQHF. The CDR3 DNA follows: TGTGCTAGTGGTTTGGGGGCTTTCAATCAGCCCCAGCATTTT. Drawing the rest from reference TRBV12-5 and TRBJ1-5, the complete variable domain is DARVTQTPRHKVTEMGQEVTMRCQPILGHNTVFWYRQTMMQGLELLAYFRNRAPLDDSGMPKDRFSAEMPDATLATLKIQPSEPRDSAVYFCASGLGAFNQPQHFGDGTRLSIL.